Listed below are T cell receptor beta chains from one sample, sequenced in a study of human T cells and chemical hapten exposure. Using its own MiXCR run on the RACE reads, TCRdb lists one record per CDR3 protein. Found here are around 250,000 distinct CDR3 sequences, approximately 8.6% of them singletons; the top ten hold approximately 2.3%. The source was whole blood, collected in connection with sensitization to the hapten diphenylcyclopropenone (DPC). These receptors originate from a woman between 40 and 55 years old with alopecia areata. Some clones in this sample may be carry-over from other donors' samples. CDR3s include the opening cysteine and the closing phenylalanine or tryptophan. Each record gives: clone size, D gene, V gene, J gene, CDR3 DNA, CDR3 protein. The D gene is left open where the match is weak. The listing skips clone size in some rows; elsewhere it reads once, few, many or a size class.

size: -; D: -; V: TRBV12-3/TRBV12-4; J: TRBJ2-4; DNA: TGTGCCAGCAGTTTTGGGGGTTCGGTAAACATTCAGTACTTC; CDR3: CASSFGGSVNIQYF
size: many; D: -; V: TRBV6-2/TRBV6-3; J: TRBJ1-1; DNA: TGTGCCAGCAGTTACTCGCAGAACACTGAAGCTTTCTTT; CDR3: CASSYSQNTEAFF
size: many; D: -; V: TRBV5-1; J: TRBJ2-5; DNA: TGCGCCAGCAACATTGGTCCGGCAGGAGGGTTAGGGGAGACCCAGTACTTC; CDR3: CASNIGPAGGLGETQYF
size: few; D: TRBD1; V: TRBV12-3/TRBV12-4; J: TRBJ2-3; DNA: TGTGCCAGCAGTTCCACGAAAACAGGGGGATCAGATACGCAGTATTTT; CDR3: CASSSTKTGGSDTQYF
size: many; D: -; V: TRBV20-1; J: TRBJ2-3; DNA: TGCAGTGCTAGATCACCCCCCACAGATACGCAGTATTTT; CDR3: CSARSPPTDTQYF
size: few; D: TRBD2; V: TRBV12-3/TRBV12-4; J: TRBJ2-5; DNA: TGTGCCAGCAGTTTAATGGGACTAGGGCGGGAGACCCAGTACTTC; CDR3: CASSLMGLGRETQYF
size: -; D: -; V: TRBV5-1; J: TRBJ1-2; DNA: TGCGCCAGCAGCCCCAACAGGGTTTTCGGCGGCTACACCTTC; CDR3: CASSPNRVFGGYTF
size: few; D: -; V: TRBV9; J: TRBJ1-4; DNA: TGTGCCAGCAGTCTAAATGTTGGGGCTAATGAAAAACTGTTTTTT; CDR3: CASSLNVGANEKLFF
size: few; D: TRBD1; V: TRBV28; J: TRBJ2-6; DNA: TGTGCCAGCAGCAGGACAGGGTCCCGCTCTGGGGCCAACGTCCTGACTTTC; CDR3: CASSRTGSRSGANVLTF
size: -; D: -; V: TRBV20-1; J: TRBJ2-4; DNA: TGCAGTGCTAGATTTTTAAGAACAGAAAACATTCAGTACTTC; CDR3: CSARFLRTENIQYF
size: few; D: TRBD2; V: TRBV6-5; J: TRBJ2-7; DNA: TGTGCCAGCAGGGGCAAAGAGGTGCGGGGGTACGAGCAGTACTTC; CDR3: CASRGKEVRGYEQYF
size: few; D: TRBD2; V: TRBV28; J: TRBJ2-1; DNA: TGTGCCAGCAGTTTATCCGGGACTAGTTGGAATGAGCAGTTCTTC; CDR3: CASSLSGTSWNEQFF
size: few; D: -; V: TRBV3-1; J: TRBJ2-7; DNA: TGTGCCAGCAGCCAAGGGACACCCTCAAGGGAGCAGTACTTC; CDR3: CASSQGTPSREQYF
size: -; D: -; V: TRBV28; J: TRBJ1-1; DNA: TGTGCCAGCAGTTTACTCCTGAGGGAGACTGAAGCTTTCTTT; CDR3: CASSLLLRETEAFF
size: many; D: -; V: TRBV18; J: TRBJ1-5; DNA: TGTGCCAGCAGCCCCGACAGGAATCAGCCCCAGCATTTT; CDR3: CASSPDRNQPQHF
size: -; D: -; V: TRBV9; J: TRBJ2-7; DNA: TGTGCCAGCAGCGTAGACGTAAGTTACGAGCAGTACTTC; CDR3: CASSVDVSYEQYF
size: -; D: -; V: TRBV7-2; J: TRBJ1-2; DNA: TGTGCCAGCAGGTTCGGGAGCGGCACGTATGGCTACACCTTC; CDR3: CASRFGSGTYGYTF
size: -; D: -; V: TRBV11-2; J: TRBJ2-3; DNA: TGTGCCAGCAGCTTAGAAGACTATGGCACGCAGTATTTT; CDR3: CASSLEDYGTQYF
size: few; D: -; V: TRBV2; J: TRBJ2-1; DNA: TGTGCCAGCTTACAGGGCTACTCCTACAATGAGCAGTTCTTC; CDR3: CASLQGYSYNEQFF
size: -; D: -; V: TRBV9; J: TRBJ1-1; DNA: TGTGCCAGCAGCCCGTTCTCTCGCGGAGACTCTGAAGCTTTCTTT; CDR3: CASSPFSRGDSEAFF
size: few; D: TRBD2; V: TRBV5-1; J: TRBJ2-2; DNA: TGCGCCAGCAGCTTGACAGCGGGAGGGCCTTCGAGAACCGGGGAGCTGTTTTTT; CDR3: CASSLTAGGPSRTGELFF
size: -; D: -; V: TRBV4-2; J: TRBJ2-2; DNA: TGTGCCAGCAGCCCCCTAAATAGCGGAGTTTTCAACACCGGGGAGCTGTTTTTT; CDR3: CASSPLNSGVFNTGELFF
size: -; D: -; V: TRBV7-8; J: TRBJ1-4; DNA: TGTGCCAGCAGCTTAGGTCGGATAGGTGAAAAACTGTTTTTT; CDR3: CASSLGRIGEKLFF